Shown below are 14 T cell receptor beta chains from a single sample sequenced in a study of T cell responses to AZD1222 COVID-19 vaccine. Sequencing was performed with immunoSEQ multiplex PCR; in TCRdb, only in-frame clones are kept and a portion is missing. The sample consists of some 170,000 clones, more than 85% of them appearing once. This specimen was peripheral blood, taken on day 0 of AZD1222 vaccination. Every receptor here comes from an adult in good health.

The chain joins TRBV5-1 to TRBJ2-7, with 8 positions matching TRBD2. Per the germline V gene, CDR1 is SGHRS and CDR2 is YFSETQ. CDR3 length equals 15 residues. After removal of 4 bases from V and 3 bases from J, the junction contained 9 bases not matched to a gene. CDR3 sequence reads: CASSPGGTGGYEQYF. Here the CDR3 DNA reads TGCGCCAGCAGCCCGGGAGGGACGGGCGGCTACGAGCAGTACTTC.

This clone was seen a single time. This sequence joins TRBV24-1 and TRBJ2-7; D is ambiguous. Germline V gene sequence: CDR1 KGHDR, CDR2 SFDVKD. V dropped 0 bases and J dropped 4 bases, with 6 bases sitting between them. The CDR3 is made up of 13 amino acids. This CDR3 reads CATSDLQGYEQYF. CDR3 coding DNA: TGTGCCACCAGTGATTTGCAAGGGTACGAGCAGTACTTC.

The J gene is TRBJ2-5, the V gene TRBV7-7; D could derive from TRBD1 or TRBD2 (5 bases each). Looked up from germline, CDR1 is SSHAT and CDR2 is FNYEAQ (reference sequence). CDR3 size: 13 residues. The ends were cut back, 1 base at V and 6 bases at J, with 9 bases in the middle. CDR3 loop: CASSLDGGQTQYF. The CDR3 coding sequence is TGTGCCAGCAGCTTAGATGGGGGACAGACCCAGTACTTC.

This clone was recorded a few times. The chain couples TRBV12-3 or TRBV12-4 to TRBJ1-2; D remains ambiguous. CDR3 length equals 11 residues. Trimming cost V 6 bases and J 2 bases, with 4 bases left between them. CDR3: CASSQNYGYTF. The CDR3 bases are TGTGCCAGCAGCCAGAACTATGGCTACACCTTC.

This clone was picked up a small number of times. The CDR3 nucleotides are TGTGCCAGCAGTTCTGGACAGGGAGGTTTAATTCATGGCTACACCTTC. Protein product: CASSSGQGGLIHGYTF. V is TRBV27 and J is TRBJ1-2; the match to TRBD1 covers 8 bases. Trimming removed 4 bases from V and 6 bases from J; junction bases left unmatched: 13. Per the germline V gene, CDR1 is MNHEY and CDR2 is SMNVEV (reference sequence). This CDR3 is 16 amino acids long.

The V and J genes are TRBV27 and TRBJ1-1; D uncertain. The CDR3 sequence is 13 residues long. Per the germline V gene, CDR1 is MNHEY and CDR2 is SMNVEV (reference sequence). V lost 0 bases to trimming and J lost 0 bases, with 2 bases between them. CDR3 bases: TGTGCCAGCAGTTTATCAATGAACACTGAAGCTTTCTTT. The encoded protein is CASSLSMNTEAFF.

The chain carries TRBV30 and TRBJ1-4; TRBD1 matches 9 bases. From germline, CDR1 is GTSNPN and CDR2 SVGIG (reference sequence). The V and J ends lost 4 bases and 3 bases, in that order; junction bases with no gene match: 3. This CDR3 has 14 amino acids. CDR3 region: CAWNRGPPNEKLFF. DNA of the CDR3: TGTGCCTGGAACAGGGGGCCCCCTAATGAAAAACTGTTTTTT.

The rearrangement links TRBV4-3 to TRBJ1-6; D gene unclear. CDR1 LGHNA and CDR2 YSLEER come from the germline V gene. The CDR3 has 13 residues. V lost 1 base to trimming and J lost 8 bases, with 6 bases between them. The CDR3 nucleotides read TGCGCCAGCAGCCAAGTTGAGGATTCACCCCTCCACTTT. Encoded protein: CASSQVEDSPLHF.

The CDR3 nucleotides read TGCGCCAGCAGCTCCTACGGACAGGGGGCGTTTAATGAGCAGTTCTTC. It specifies CASSSYGQGAFNEQFF. This chain uses TRBV5-1 with TRBJ2-1; 11 bases align to TRBD1. The J segment lost 7 bases and the V segment lost 3 bases, leaving 9 bases of the junction unmatched. Per the germline V gene, CDR1 is SGHRS and CDR2 is YFSETQ. This CDR3 region has 16 residues.

V is TRBV30 and J is TRBJ1-1; D remains ambiguous. This CDR3 region has 13 residues. The V gene's germline CDR1 is GTSNPN and CDR2 SVGIG (reference sequence). Between the trimmed V and J ends, which lost 0 bases and 6 bases, there was a span of 11 bases. The CDR3 sequence: CAWSVGLESEAFF. The CDR3 DNA reads TGTGCCTGGAGTGTGGGGTTGGAATCTGAAGCTTTCTTT.

The chain employs TRBV7-9 and TRBJ2-3; TRBD1 agrees at 12 bases. Germline V gene data show CDR1 as SEHNR and CDR2 as FQNEAQ (reference sequence). The trim removed 3 bases at V and 2 bases at J, leaving 3 bases unmatched. The CDR3 extends over 16 amino acids. This CDR3 is CASSLPGQGATDTQYF. The CDR3, as DNA: TGTGCCAGCAGCTTGCCGGGACAGGGGGCCACAGATACGCAGTATTTT.

This chain joins TRBV13 and TRBJ2-5; 7 bases agree with TRBD1. CDR3 length: 13 residues. V shed 3 bases, J shed 3 bases, and the junction held 1 base outside the gene matches. Germline V gives CDR1 PRHDT, CDR2 FYEKMQ (reference sequence). The CDR3, as DNA: TGTGCCAGCAGCTTCACAGGGGAAGAGACCCAGTACTTC. This sequence encodes CASSFTGEETQYF.

This chain connects TRBV7-2 to TRBJ1-5; 8 bases are shared with TRBD1. The CDR3 length is 14 residues. From germline, CDR1 is SGHTA and CDR2 FQGNSA. The junction had 2 bases not matched to a gene; V was cut back by 2 bases and J by 5 bases. The CDR3 region is CASSLTGGDQPQHF. CDR3 nucleotide sequence: TGTGCCAGCAGCTTAACAGGGGGGGATCAGCCCCAGCATTTT. The full variable domain, its missing parts supplied by reference TRBV7-2 and TRBJ1-5, is GAGVSQSPSNKVTEKGKDVELRCDPISGHTALYWYRQSLGQGLEFLIYFQGNSAPDKSGLPSDRFSAERTGGSVSTLTIQRTQQEDSAVYLCASSLTGGDQPQHFGDGTRLSIL.

The J gene is TRBJ2-7, the V gene TRBV29-1; D possibly corresponds to TRBD2 (5 bases). Germline V CDR1 and CDR2: SQVTM, ANQGSEA. V lost 2 bases to trimming and J lost 2 bases, with 7 bases between them. The CDR3 consists of 12 residues. CDR3 DNA: TGCAGCGTTGAAATCGGGGCCTACGAGCAGTACTTC. This encodes CSVEIGAYEQYF.